The 21 T cell receptor beta chains below all came from one sample that was sequenced in a study of control samples from healthy donors and cancer patients. The table came from immunoSEQ multiplex PCR; TCRdb's copy has only in-frame clones and leaves some out. The sample has 120,000 or so clones, around 86% seen once. The specimen was blood. The receptors derive from a man aged 35-49 years in good health.

This clone has just one count. The V gene is TRBV6-6, the J gene TRBJ1-1; TRBD1 is a possible D gene (5 bases). This CDR3 spans 14 amino acids. Germline V lookup: CDR1 MNHNY, CDR2 SVGAGI (reference sequence). Trimming removed 4 bases at V and 1 base at J, with 10 bases between. The CDR3 spells CASSSTRGNTEAFF. The DNA for the CDR3 is TGTGCCAGCAGTTCGACTAGGGGGAACACTGAAGCTTTCTTT.

The J gene is TRBJ1-2, the V gene TRBV7-2, with D unclear. The CDR3 runs to 14 residues. The ends were cut back, 3 bases at V and 2 bases at J, with 10 bases in the middle. CDR1 and CDR2 (germline): SGHTA, FQGNSA. DNA of the CDR3: TGTGCCAGCAGCTTGGAGACGGCAAACTATGGCTACACCTTC. Its translation: CASSLETANYGYTF.

The chain links TRBV3-1 (or the pseudogene TRBV3-2) to TRBJ1-1; 7 nucleotides line up with TRBD1. This CDR3 contains 15 residues. Germline V gene data show CDR1 as LGHDT and CDR2 as YNNKEL (reference sequence). V lost 5 bases to trimming and J lost 3 bases; unmatched junction nucleotides: 9. The CDR3 loop reads CASSYPRGGYTEAFF. The CDR3 bases are TGTGCCAGCAGCTACCCCAGGGGGGGATACACTGAAGCTTTCTTT.

The chain links TRBV9 to TRBJ2-3; possible D gene TRBD2, 6 bases. The V gene lost 2 bases and the J gene lost 2 bases, with 9 bases spanning the gap. The CDR3 sequence is 14 residues long. Germline values: CDR1 SGDLS, CDR2 YYNGEE. As DNA, the CDR3 is TGTGCCAGCAGCGTGGCGGGGTCCACAGATACGCAGTATTTT. This codes for CASSVAGSTDTQYF.

The sample holds one count of this clone. The chain joins TRBV6-1 to TRBJ1-1; TRBD1 agrees at 10 bases. J gave up 0 bases and V 2 bases, and 6 bases lay outside the gene matches. The V gene's germline CDR1 is MNHNS and CDR2 SASEGT. This CDR3 has 17 amino acids. CDR3 coding DNA: TGTGCCAGCAGTGAACTTTGGGACAGGGGCATGAACACTGAAGCTTTCTTT. Translating it yields CASSELWDRGMNTEAFF.

The rearrangement uses TRBV6-5 and TRBJ2-7; no clear D. The CDR3 is 15 amino acids. Looked up from germline, CDR1 is MNHEY and CDR2 is SVGAGI. The V end was cut by 0 bases, the J end by 2 bases, with 11 bases between. The CDR3 nucleotides are TGTGCCAGCAGTTACTCTATCACAGAACCCTACGAGCAGTACTTC. Its protein product is CASSYSITEPYEQYF.

This chain joins TRBV10-1 and TRBJ1-1; 7 bases line up with TRBD1. CDR1 is WNHNN and CDR2 is SYGVQD in the germline V gene (reference sequence). Trimming cost V 3 bases and J 1 base; bases outside gene matches: 2. The CDR3 runs to 14 residues. For the CDR3, the DNA is TGCGCCAGCAGTGATGACAGGGCGAACACTGAAGCTTTCTTT. Translated, it gives CASSDDRANTEAFF.

V is TRBV4-1 and J is TRBJ2-2; D is possibly TRBD1 (5 bases). This CDR3 is built from 16 residues. Germline values: CDR1 MGHRA, CDR2 YSYEKL. V was cut by 3 bases and J by 0 bases, with 11 bases left in between. The CDR3 spells CASSHLGLANTGELFF. CDR3 nucleotides: TGCGCCAGCAGCCACTTGGGGCTAGCGAACACCGGGGAGCTGTTTTTT.

V usage is TRBV30 and J usage is TRBJ2-1; TRBD2 agrees at 11 bases. Germline V gene sequence: CDR1 GTSNPN, CDR2 SVGIG (reference sequence). This CDR3 contains 14 residues. Trimming at V came to 2 bases and at J to 7 bases, leaving 4 bases not matched to a gene. The CDR3 spells CAWSFGLAGNEQFF. The CDR3 nucleotides read TGTGCCTGGAGTTTTGGACTAGCGGGTAATGAGCAGTTCTTC.

This chain uses TRBV4-1 with TRBJ2-2; 10 positions agree with TRBD1. CDR3 length: 15 amino acids. Germline V gene sequence: CDR1 MGHRA, CDR2 YSYEKL. V was clipped by 3 bases and J by 6 bases; unmatched bases: 4. CDR3 loop: CASSHRQGAAGELFF. CDR3 coding DNA: TGCGCCAGCAGCCATAGACAGGGGGCAGCCGGGGAGCTGTTTTTT.

CDR3 in DNA: TGTGCTAGTGGTTACGGGACACCCTACACTGAAGCTTTCTTT. It translates to CASGYGTPYTEAFF. The chain links TRBV12-5 to TRBJ1-1, with a weak D call TRBD1 (6 bases). CDR3 length: 14 residues. Trimming cost V 4 bases and J 3 bases, with 12 bases left between them. Germline V gene sequence: CDR1 LGHNT, CDR2 FRNRAP. The full variable domain, completed using reference TRBV12-5 and TRBJ1-1, is DARVTQTPRHKVTEMGQEVTMRCQPILGHNTVFWYRQTMMQGLELLAYFRNRAPLDDSGMPKDRFSAEMPDATLATLKIQPSEPRDSAVYFCASGYGTPYTEAFFGQGTRLTVV.

The chain uses TRBV18 and TRBJ1-5; 12 bases agree with TRBD1. CDR1 KGHSH and CDR2 LQKENI come from the germline V gene. This CDR3 is 15 amino acids long. With V trimmed by 8 bases and J by 3 bases, 5 bases remained unmatched. In DNA, the CDR3 is TGTGCCAGCGCCGGGACAGGGGGCCTCAATCAGCCCCAGCATTTT. It codes for CASAGTGGLNQPQHF.

This clone was recorded only once. The gene calls are TRBV6-2 or TRBV6-3 and TRBJ1-4; D is perhaps TRBD1 (5 bases). Germline CDR1 is MNHEY and CDR2 is SVGEGT. The CDR3 runs 14 residues. V shed 1 base and J shed 3 bases, with 6 bases lying between them. CDR3 nucleotide sequence: TGTGCCAGCAGTTACTTGGGGCCTAATGAAAAACTGTTTTTT. It translates to CASSYLGPNEKLFF.

The rearrangement joins TRBV24-1 to TRBJ2-1; 7 nucleotides align to TRBD2. V dropped 4 bases and J dropped 9; count of bases not matched to a gene: 14. The CDR3 runs to 16 residues. Germline CDR1 KGHDR, CDR2 SFDVKD. For the CDR3, the DNA is TGTGCCACCAGTGACCCAGGGAGGGAGGACGGTGGTGAGCAGTTCTTC. Translating it yields CATSDPGREDGGEQFF.

This chain uses TRBV4-2 with TRBJ2-3; 14 bases fit TRBD2. The CDR3 is 17 amino acids. The V gene's germline CDR1 is LGHNA and CDR2 YNFKEQ. J lost 4 bases, V lost 5 bases, and 8 bases had no gene match. CDR3 amino acids: CASSSRLAGGWADTQYF. CDR3 in DNA: TGTGCCAGCAGCTCCCGACTAGCGGGGGGGTGGGCAGATACGCAGTATTTT.

This clone was observed a single time. The rearrangement links TRBV12-3 or TRBV12-4 to TRBJ2-2; D is uncertain. V lost 6 bases and J 7 bases, leaving 9 bases between the germline ends. The CDR3 runs to 12 residues. The CDR3 nucleotides are TGTGCCAGCAGGTCGACCCACGGGGAGCTGTTTTTT. This codes for CASRSTHGELFF.

This clone is labeled large. V is TRBV6-2 or TRBV6-3 and J is TRBJ1-5; TRBD1 might be the D (5 bases). CDR3 size: 13 residues. In germline, CDR1 is MNHEY, CDR2 SVGEGT. V gave up 2 bases and J gave up 7 bases, with 9 bases separating them. CDR3 sequence (DNA): TGTGCCAGCAGTTACCAGGGTCAGCAGCCCCAGCATTTT. Its protein is CASSYQGQQPQHF.

The V call is TRBV4-3, the J call TRBJ1-3, with D maybe TRBD1 (5 bases). Germline CDR1 is LGHNA and CDR2 is YSLEER. The CDR3 has 18 residues. Trimming took 1 base from V and 2 from J, leaving 18 bases between them. Here the CDR3 DNA reads TGCGCCAGCAGCCAAGCGCCGGGACCTAGATCGGCTGGAAACACCATATATTTT. Translation gives CASSQAPGPRSAGNTIYF.

The chain links TRBV30 to TRBJ1-5; possibly TRBD1 for D (5 bases). This CDR3 comprises 13 residues. CDR1 and CDR2 (germline): GTSNPN, SVGIG (reference sequence). Trimming stripped 1 base from V and 3 bases from J, with 7 bases between. The CDR3 DNA reads TGTGCCTGGAGTGGACAGACCAATCAGCCCCAGCATTTT. It is translated as CAWSGQTNQPQHF.

This clone was found a few times. The gene calls are TRBV3-1 (or the pseudogene TRBV3-2) and TRBJ1-5; perhaps TRBD1 as D (5 bases). The CDR3 spans 13 residues. CDR1 is LGHDT, CDR2 YNNKEL, per germline (reference sequence). V lost 2 bases to trimming and J lost 8 bases, with 10 bases between them. CDR3 DNA sequence: TGTGCCAGCAGCCAAAAGTGGGACGAGCCCCAGCATTTT. It translates to CASSQKWDEPQHF.

V is TRBV18 and J is TRBJ1-5; weak D call: TRBD1 (5 bases). CDR1 is KGHSH, CDR2 LQKENI, per germline. CDR3 size: 17 residues. The germline V and J ends were trimmed by 6 bases and 7 bases, with 25 bases remaining between them. Here the CDR3 reads CASSKNQGAEIRQPQHF. The CDR3 coding sequence is TGTGCCAGCTCCAAGAACCAGGGCGCGGAAATCAGGCAGCCCCAGCATTTT.